This T cell receptor (beta chain) was found in a study of T cells after posttransplantation cyclophosphamide. Study observations and caveats: Later blood repertoires were often dominated by clones from the donor CD8+ memory compartment.

Trimming at V came to 6 bases and at J to 3 bases, leaving 8 bases not matched to a gene. The germline V gene has CDR1 MNHEY and CDR2 SVGEGT. CDR3 size: 15 residues. Method: immunoSEQ multiplex PCR; TCRdb's copy keeps in-frame clones and lacks some. The specimen has over 25,000 clones, none found just once. The table lists this clone with many counts. Its matching antigen is unknown. The TCR originated in a woman aged 30 to 39 in good health and a related stem cell transplant donor. The sample was PBMCs. The chain combines TRBV6-2 or TRBV6-3 with TRBJ1-1; 9 bases are shared with TRBD1. CDR3 nucleotide sequence: TGTGCCAGCAGCACAGGGGGCGGAGTGGACACTGAAGCTTTCTTT. Its protein is CASSTGGGVDTEAFF.